These 27 T cell receptor beta chains came from one sample sequenced in a study of blood T cell repertoires in COVID-19. The protocol was immunoSEQ multiplex PCR, while the TCRdb copy is restricted to in-frame clones and leaves out a portion. In the table there are about 250,000 clones, over 70% of which are singletons. Sequenced: peripheral blood. These receptors came from a man aged 40-55 years with acute or convalescent COVID-19.

The V call is TRBV7-6, the J call TRBJ2-7, with TRBD2 identical over 7 bases. The CDR3 extends over 16 amino acids. Losses at the gene ends were 1 base for V and 3 bases for J; bases not matched to a gene: 9. Germline CDR1 SGHVS, CDR2 FNYEAQ. The CDR3 nucleotides are TGTGCCAGCAGCTTAGTCCTAGCTAGCGGCTTCTACGAGCAGTACTTC. Residues: CASSLVLASGFYEQYF.

The rearrangement uses TRBV6-5 and TRBJ2-5, with D possibly TRBD2 on 6 matching bases. V was trimmed by 5 bases and J by 5 bases, leaving 15 bases between them. The CDR3 spans 14 residues. CDR1 MNHEY and CDR2 SVGAGI come from the germline V gene. DNA for the CDR3: TGTGCCAGCAGTACAACGCAGGGAGGCGAGACCCAGTACTTC. Protein sequence: CASSTTQGGETQYF.

This clone occurred a few times. This chain connects TRBV19 to TRBJ1-1; 8 bases map to TRBD1. The trim removed 7 bases at V and 1 base at J, leaving 14 bases unmatched. Germline-derived CDR1 and CDR2 are LNHDA and SQIVND (reference sequence). The CDR3 is 17 residues long. The CDR3 loop reads CASTHGQGPNPNTEAFF. CDR3 in DNA: TGTGCCAGTACGCACGGACAGGGCCCTAACCCGAACACTGAAGCTTTCTTT. Filled out from reference TRBV19 and TRBJ1-1, the complete variable domain reads DGGITQSPKYLFRKEGQNVTLSCEQNLNHDAMYWYRQDPGQGLRLIYYSQIVNDFQKGDIAEGYSVSREKKESFPLTVTSAQKNPTAFYLCASTHGQGPNPNTEAFFGQGTRLTVV.

This chain links TRBV27 with TRBJ2-7; D is possibly TRBD1 (5 bases). Germline assignment: CDR1 MNHEY and CDR2 SMNVEV (reference sequence). V gave up 7 bases and J gave up 2 bases, with 21 bases separating them. The CDR3 is 16 residues long. The chain's CDR3 is CASNLRGSLGPYEQYF. For the CDR3, the DNA is TGTGCCAGCAACTTAAGGGGCAGTCTTGGTCCCTACGAGCAGTACTTC.

The rearrangement links TRBV6-1 to TRBJ1-1; no definite D call. V lost 0 bases and J lost 3, with 8 bases in between. Germline CDR1 is MNHNS and CDR2 is SASEGT. This CDR3 comprises 14 residues. The CDR3 loop reads CASSEALGDTEAFF. The CDR3, as DNA: TGTGCCAGCAGTGAAGCGTTGGGAGACACTGAAGCTTTCTTT.

The chain joins TRBV29-1 to TRBJ2-1, with TRBD2 identical over 7 bases. The CDR3 sequence is 14 residues long. Looked up from germline, CDR1 is SQVTM and CDR2 is ANQGSEA. V trimming: 4 bases; J trimming: 8 bases; junction bases outside the gene matches: 11. The CDR3 loop is CSVAQLSRGDEQFF. In nucleotides, the CDR3 is TGCAGCGTTGCCCAATTATCCCGGGGGGATGAGCAGTTCTTC.

The rearrangement uses TRBV6-5 and TRBJ1-5; TRBD1 matches at 7 bases. Germline V gene lookup returns CDR1 MNHEY and CDR2 SVGAGI. The V segment lost 7 bases and the J segment 4 bases; nucleotides outside the gene matches: 7. CDR3 length: 14 amino acids. CDR3 in amino acids: CASIEQGRNQPQHF. The CDR3 nucleotides read TGTGCCAGCATCGAACAGGGGAGGAATCAGCCCCAGCATTTT.

This clone was picked up one time. The CDR3 DNA reads TGCGCCAGCAGCTTGGACCCAGGGCCCTACGAGCAGTACTTC. Its protein product is CASSLDPGPYEQYF. The chain links TRBV5-1 to TRBJ2-7, with D possibly being TRBD1 (5 bases). V dropped 0 bases and J dropped 2 bases, with 9 bases sitting between them. This CDR3 contains 14 residues. The germline gives CDR1 SGHRS, CDR2 YFSETQ.

This clone was counted many times. The chain recombines TRBV6-2 or TRBV6-3 with TRBJ1-5; no clear D. The CDR3 loop spans 17 amino acids. The V and J ends lost 6 bases and 2 bases respectively, with 20 bases between them. CDR1 and CDR2 from the germline V gene are MNHEY and SVGEGT. DNA of the CDR3: TGTGCCAGCAGCCCCTGGTCAGGACGGGAGGGCAATCAGCCCCAGCATTTT. The encoded protein is CASSPWSGREGNQPQHF.

The chain carries TRBV30 and TRBJ1-2, with D maybe TRBD1 (5 bases). Germline V gives CDR1 GTSNPN, CDR2 SVGIG (reference sequence). V lost 5 bases to trimming and J lost 7 bases, with 14 bases between them. The CDR3 totals 12 residues. The CDR3 nucleotides read TGTGCCTGGGCCCGCAGGGAAAGTGGCTACACCTTC. It is translated as CAWARRESGYTF.

The sample holds one count of this clone. The V gene is TRBV10-1, the J gene TRBJ2-4; 7 bases are shared with TRBD1. The CDR3 sequence is 16 residues long. The germline gives CDR1 WNHNN, CDR2 SYGVQD (reference sequence). The J segment lost 8 bases and the V segment lost 3 bases, leaving 13 bases of the junction unmatched. CDR3: CASSDNTGAPVDIQYF. The CDR3 DNA follows: TGCGCCAGCAGTGACAATACAGGGGCCCCGGTGGACATTCAGTACTTC.

The V call is TRBV10-2, the J call TRBJ1-1; D not resolved. V was clipped by 6 bases and J by 3 bases, with 8 bases between them. This CDR3 region has 12 residues. CDR1 is WSHSY and CDR2 is SAAADI in the germline V gene. DNA for the CDR3: TGCGCCAGCAGAGCGGGATACACTGAAGCTTTCTTT. Its translation is CASRAGYTEAFF.

The chain employs TRBV9 and TRBJ1-3, with D maybe TRBD1 (5 bases). The germline V and J ends were trimmed by 3 bases and 0 bases, with 13 bases remaining between them. Germline V CDR1 and CDR2: SGDLS, YYNGEE. The CDR3 runs 16 residues. CDR3 amino acids: CASSAVQVSSGNTIYF. The DNA of the CDR3 is TGTGCCAGCAGCGCCGTACAGGTATCCTCTGGAAACACCATATATTTT.

The chain is built from TRBV27 and TRBJ2-7, with TRBD2 as a possible D gene (5 bases). CDR3 size: 15 residues. The V end lost 5 bases, the J end lost 1 base, and 15 bases lay between the germline ends. From germline, CDR1 is MNHEY and CDR2 SMNVEV (reference sequence). The CDR3 DNA sequence: TGTGCCAGCAGTACCTCGGGGATTGGGTCCTACGAGCAGTACTTC. Its protein is CASSTSGIGSYEQYF.

The chain combines TRBV9 with TRBJ2-1; possible D gene TRBD2, 6 bases. Trimming stripped 1 base from V and 4 bases from J, with 15 bases between. Germline CDR1 is SGDLS and CDR2 is YYNGEE. CDR3 length: 16 amino acids. The chain's CDR3 is CASSVSIQRAYNEQFF. The CDR3 DNA is TGTGCCAGCAGCGTATCGATCCAGCGGGCGTACAATGAGCAGTTCTTC.

As to this clone: The identical CDR3 is also encoded by other nucleotide sequences in the sample. CDR3 in DNA: TGCGCCAGCAGCTTGGGAGACAGGGGGTACGAGCAGTACTTC. Protein product: CASSLGDRGYEQYF. The V call is TRBV5-1, the J call TRBJ2-7, with 9 bases that match TRBD1. Trimming cost V 0 bases and J 4 bases; bases outside gene matches: 2. This CDR3 spans 14 amino acids. The germline CDR1 and CDR2 sequences are SGHRS and YFSETQ.

The chain is built from TRBV28 and TRBJ1-5; 7 bases are a match to TRBD1. V lost 6 bases, J lost 0 bases, and 11 bases stayed unmatched. Germline V CDR1 and CDR2: MDHEN, SYDVKM. The CDR3 covers 17 residues. CDR3: CASSSGTDFYSNQPQHF. For the CDR3, the DNA is TGTGCCAGCAGCTCGGGGACAGACTTCTATAGCAATCAGCCCCAGCATTTT.

This clone has a handful of counts. The chain carries TRBV18 and TRBJ1-2; TRBD1 matches at 7 bases. The CDR3 spans 14 residues. After removal of 5 bases from V and 8 bases from J, the junction contained 11 bases not matched to a gene. In germline, CDR1 is KGHSH, CDR2 LQKENI. CDR3 protein: CASSTTRQGFGYTF. The CDR3 DNA sequence: TGTGCCAGCTCAACTACACGACAGGGTTTCGGCTACACCTTC.

The chain employs TRBV27 and TRBJ1-5, with 7 bases fitting TRBD1. Unmatched junction bases numbered 9, after V lost 4 bases and J lost 0 bases. CDR1 MNHEY and CDR2 SMNVEV come from the germline V gene (reference sequence). This CDR3 is built from 17 residues. The DNA of the CDR3 is TGTGCCAGCAGTTCCATTGGGACAGTGTATAGCAATCAGCCCCAGCATTTT. Translated, it gives CASSSIGTVYSNQPQHF.

J is TRBJ1-4 and V is TRBV5-4; D is uncertain. The germline gives CDR1 SGHNT, CDR2 YYREEE (reference sequence). The CDR3 length is 14 residues. V was shortened by 3 bases and J by 1 base, with 7 bases between the two germline ends. The CDR3 is CASSSGVTNEKLFF. In DNA form, the CDR3 reads TGTGCCAGCAGCTCCGGTGTAACTAATGAAAAACTGTTTTTT. The whole variable domain, remainder taken from reference TRBV5-4 and TRBJ1-4, is ETGVTQSPTHLIKTRGQQVTLRCSSQSGHNTVSWYQQALGQGPQFIFQYYREEENGRGNFPPRFSGLQFPNYSSELNVNALELDDSALYLCASSSGVTNEKLFFGSGTQLSVL.

The chain joins TRBV4-1 to TRBJ2-1, with TRBD2 matching over 7 bases. Germline CDR1 reads MGHRA; CDR2 reads YSYEKL. V trimming: 3 bases; J trimming: 6 bases; junction bases outside the gene matches: 8. The CDR3 totals 15 residues. CDR3 coding DNA: TGCGCCAGCAGCCAGAACCTAGCGGAGCCCAATGAGCAGTTCTTC. Protein sequence: CASSQNLAEPNEQFF.

This rearrangement joins TRBV7-2 to TRBJ2-5; the D gene is possibly TRBD1 (5 bases). The V and J ends lost 5 bases and 2 bases respectively, with 21 bases between them. Germline loops: CDR1 SGHTA, CDR2 FQGNSA. The CDR3 length is 17 residues. The chain's CDR3 is CASSPQVWRQNQETQYF. Here the CDR3 DNA reads TGTGCCAGCAGCCCACAGGTTTGGAGACAGAATCAAGAGACCCAGTACTTC.

The J gene is TRBJ2-1, the V gene TRBV14, with TRBD2 matching 14 bases. With 4 bases clipped from V and 2 bases from J, the junction kept 13 bases outside the gene matches. Per germline, CDR1 SGHDN and CDR2 FVKESK. CDR3 size: 20 residues. In DNA, the CDR3 is TGTGCCAGCAGCCCCTACTTCGGGACTAGCGGGAGAGGCGCCTACAATGAGCAGTTCTTC. It translates to CASSPYFGTSGRGAYNEQFF.

The chain joins TRBV7-9 to TRBJ1-4; TRBD1 agrees at 8 bases. Per the germline V gene, CDR1 is SEHNR and CDR2 is FQNEAQ (reference sequence). This CDR3 region has 17 residues. V was pared by 3 bases and J by 0 bases, with 6 bases of the junction left unmatched. The CDR3 region has the DNA TGTGCCAGCAGCTTGGCAGGGGGCCGAGCAACTAATGAAAAACTGTTTTTT. Residues: CASSLAGGRATNEKLFF.

The J gene is TRBJ2-6, the V gene TRBV9; the D gene is possibly TRBD2 (6 bases). The length of the CDR3 is 14 residues. The ends were cut back, 0 bases at V and 14 bases at J, with 15 bases in the middle. CDR1 is SGDLS, CDR2 YYNGEE, per germline. This chain's CDR3 is CASSVVALGGILTF. CDR3 nucleotide sequence: TGTGCCAGCAGCGTAGTAGCCCTGGGGGGAATCCTGACTTTC. Drawing the rest from reference TRBV9 and TRBJ2-6, the complete variable domain is DSGVTQTPKHLITATGQRVTLRCSPRSGDLSVYWYQQSLDQGLQFLIQYYNGEERAKGNILERFSAQQFPDLHSELNLSSLELGDSALYFCASSVVALGGILTFGAGSRLTVL.

The V gene is TRBV3-1 (or the pseudogene TRBV3-2), the J gene TRBJ2-5; D is perhaps TRBD2 (5 bases). CDR3 length equals 14 residues. Germline V gene lookup returns CDR1 LGHDT and CDR2 YNNKEL (reference sequence). V lost 4 bases to trimming and J lost 2 bases, with 11 bases between them. The CDR3 nucleotides are TGTGCCAGCAGCCGGTGGACTGAACAAGAGACCCAGTACTTC. Protein product: CASSRWTEQETQYF.

The V gene is TRBV30, the J gene TRBJ1-5; 10 bases agree with TRBD1. V was pared by 6 bases and J by 4 bases, with 12 bases of the junction left unmatched. Germline CDR1 and CDR2: GTSNPN and SVGIG (reference sequence). The CDR3 spans 16 residues. The CDR3 sequence: CACSWTGGELNQPQHF. The CDR3 region has the DNA TGTGCCTGCAGTTGGACAGGGGGAGAACTAAATCAGCCCCAGCATTTT.